This T cell receptor beta chain emerged from a study of CD8 T cells in Susac syndrome. General study findings and limits: The study's TCR sequencing and HLA analysis covered a relatively small number of individuals, and the study acknowledged this.

Negative isolation was used for CD8+ and CD4+ T cells, and FACS enrichment was applied to TEMRA cells. Roughly 0.5 to 1 ug RNA was reverse transcribed with random hexamers. TCRdb analysed the immunoSEQ multiplex PCR reads with MiXCR anew, one entry per CDR3 protein. The table shows around 130,000 distinct CDR3 sequences, with 95% occurring only once. For this clonotype: Its specificity is not known.

V was cut by 5 bases and J by 0 bases, with 7 bases left in between. Germline loops: CDR1 SQVTM, CDR2 ANQGSEA. There are 12 residues in the CDR3. This sequence was found in a human donor with multiple sclerosis. Sequences were obtained from CD4+ T cells from PBMCs. The chain couples TRBV29-1 to TRBJ1-1; maybe TRBD1 (6 bases). Here the CDR3 DNA reads TGCAGCGTTTCAGGGGTGAACACTGAAGCTTTCTTT. Its translation: CSVSGVNTEAFF.